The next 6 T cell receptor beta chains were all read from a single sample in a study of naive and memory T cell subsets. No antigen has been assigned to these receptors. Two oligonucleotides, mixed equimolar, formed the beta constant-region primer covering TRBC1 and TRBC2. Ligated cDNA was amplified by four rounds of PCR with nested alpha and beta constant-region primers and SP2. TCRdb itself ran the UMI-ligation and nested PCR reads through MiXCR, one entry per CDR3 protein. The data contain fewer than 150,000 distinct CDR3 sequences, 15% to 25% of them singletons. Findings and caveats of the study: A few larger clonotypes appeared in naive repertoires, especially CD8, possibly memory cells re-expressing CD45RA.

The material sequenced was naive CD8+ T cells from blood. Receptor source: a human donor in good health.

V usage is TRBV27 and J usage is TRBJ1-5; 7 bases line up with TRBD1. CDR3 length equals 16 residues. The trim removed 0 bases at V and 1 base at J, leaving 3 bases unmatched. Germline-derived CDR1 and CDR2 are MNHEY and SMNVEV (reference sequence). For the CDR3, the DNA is TGTGCCAGCAGTTTATCGCCACAGGGGAGCAATCAGCCCCAGCATTTT. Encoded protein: CASSLSPQGSNQPQHF.

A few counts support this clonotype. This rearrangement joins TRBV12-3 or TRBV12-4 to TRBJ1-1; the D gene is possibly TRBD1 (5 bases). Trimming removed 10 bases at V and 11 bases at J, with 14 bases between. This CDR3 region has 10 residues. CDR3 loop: CAKDSGLAFF. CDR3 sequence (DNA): TGTGCCAAAGATTCAGGGTTGGCTTTCTTT.

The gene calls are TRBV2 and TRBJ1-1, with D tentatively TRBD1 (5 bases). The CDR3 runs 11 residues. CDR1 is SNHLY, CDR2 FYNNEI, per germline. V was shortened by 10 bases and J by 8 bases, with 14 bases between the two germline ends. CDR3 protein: CAILDRQEAFF. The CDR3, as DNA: TGTGCCATTCTTGACAGACAAGAAGCTTTCTTT.

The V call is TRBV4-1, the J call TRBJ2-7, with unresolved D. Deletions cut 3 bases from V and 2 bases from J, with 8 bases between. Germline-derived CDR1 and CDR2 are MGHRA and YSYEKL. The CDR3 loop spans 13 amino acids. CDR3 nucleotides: TGCGCCAGCAGCCAGCCCGGGCCCTACGAGCAGTACTTC. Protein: CASSQPGPYEQYF.

CDR3 loop: CASTTGQGSTYEQYF. The DNA for the CDR3 is TGTGCCAGCACCACCGGACAGGGGAGCACCTACGAGCAGTACTTC. This chain uses TRBV7-2 with TRBJ2-7, with 9 nucleotides matching TRBD1. Trimming cost V 7 bases and J 2 bases; bases outside gene matches: 9. Germline V lookup: CDR1 SGHTA, CDR2 FQGNSA. This CDR3 has 15 amino acids.

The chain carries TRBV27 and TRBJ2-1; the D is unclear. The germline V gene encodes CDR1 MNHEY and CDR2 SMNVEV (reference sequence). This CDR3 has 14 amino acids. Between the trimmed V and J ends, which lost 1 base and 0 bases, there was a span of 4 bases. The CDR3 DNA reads TGTGCCAGCAGTTTATTTCCCTCCTACAATGAGCAGTTCTTC. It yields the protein CASSLFPSYNEQFF.